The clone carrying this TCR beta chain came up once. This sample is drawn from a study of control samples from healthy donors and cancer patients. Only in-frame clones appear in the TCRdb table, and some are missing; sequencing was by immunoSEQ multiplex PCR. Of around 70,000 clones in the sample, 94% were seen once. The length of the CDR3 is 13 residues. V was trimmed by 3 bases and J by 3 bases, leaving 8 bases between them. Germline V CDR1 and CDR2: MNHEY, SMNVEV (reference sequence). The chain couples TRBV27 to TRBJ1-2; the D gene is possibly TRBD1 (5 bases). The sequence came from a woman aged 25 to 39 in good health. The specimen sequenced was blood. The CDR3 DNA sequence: TGTGCCAGCAGTTTCCAGGGAGACTATGGCTACACCTTC. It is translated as CASSFQGDYGYTF.